The 10 T cell receptor beta chains presented below share a single source sample, sequenced in a study of tumor-infiltrating lymphocytes in primary liver carcinoma. With around 490 ng total RNA as template and a constant-region primer, TCR beta cDNA was made. Slightly modified ARM-PCR with three nested multiplex PCR rounds yielded TCR beta libraries. PCR rounds one and two used TRBV1-TRBV30 forward primers with a C-beta reverse primer for approximately 11 cycles each. Using its own MiXCR run on the multiplex PCR reads, TCRdb lists one record per CDR3 protein. In the table there are some 190,000 distinct CDR3 sequences, over 45% of which are singletons. For blood RNA, unsorted whole blood served as the source, and germline DNA was extracted too. Sequencing was carried out using peripheral blood. All receptors come from a man in his forties with primary liver carcinoma and hepatitis B virus infection.

A remark on this clonotype: A read error may produce the germline difference seen at one junction end. The chain employs TRBV6-5 and TRBJ2-5; the match to TRBD2 covers 13 bases. Germline CDR1 is MNHEY and CDR2 is SVGAGI. CDR3 length equals 16 residues. In DNA form, the CDR3 reads TGTGCCGGCAGCCCCCGGACTAGCGGGAGCCAAGAGACCCAGTACTTC. Translating gives CAGSPRTSGSQETQYF.

This clonotype was observed many times. The rearrangement links TRBV29-1 to TRBJ2-3; 10 bases fit TRBD2. CDR1 and CDR2 (germline): SQVTM, ANQGSEA. The CDR3 has 13 amino acids. The V gene end was trimmed by 5 bases and the J gene end by 4 bases; junction bases not matched to a gene: 3. The CDR3 is CSVSGREADTQYF. As DNA, the CDR3 is TGCAGCGTTAGCGGGAGGGAGGCAGATACGCAGTATTTT.

This clonotype was recorded a few times. The V and J genes are TRBV6-5 and TRBJ1-4; 10 positions match TRBD1. Looked up from germline, CDR1 is MNHEY and CDR2 is SVGAGI. The CDR3 contains 15 residues. J gave up 1 base and V 8 bases, and 4 bases lay outside the gene matches. CDR3 bases: TGTGCCAGCTCGGACAGGGGGGAAACTAATGAAAAACTGTTTTTT. Translating it yields CASSDRGETNEKLFF.

This clonotype was detected only once. A read error may produce the germline difference seen at one junction end. This rearrangement joins TRBV28 to TRBJ2-5, with 12 bases identical to TRBD2. The CDR3 is 14 amino acids. Germline values: CDR1 MDHEN, CDR2 SYDVKM. In DNA, the CDR3 is TGTGCCAGCAGTTTCCTAGCGGGAGGGGAGACCCGGTACTTC. This codes for CASSFLAGGETRYF.

This sequence joins TRBV6-1 and TRBJ1-2; 7 nucleotides match TRBD1. J gave up 5 bases and V 2 bases, and 20 bases lay outside the gene matches. CDR1 is MNHNS and CDR2 is SASEGT in the germline V gene. This CDR3 comprises 19 residues. The CDR3 sequence: CASSEFPPGQNAGDYGYTF. The CDR3 nucleotides read TGTGCCAGCAGTGAATTCCCCCCGGGACAGAACGCAGGGGATTATGGCTACACCTTC.

A word on this clonotype: One junction end disagrees with the germline gene, perhaps due to a read error. The rearrangement links TRBV6-1 to TRBJ2-1; TRBD1 agrees at 9 bases. The CDR3 totals 15 residues. CDR1 is MNHNS and CDR2 is SASEGT in the germline V gene. In DNA form, the CDR3 reads TGTGCCAGCAGTGCCCGGGACAGGGAAGGGAATGAGCACTTCTTC. Translation: CASSARDREGNEHFF.

This clonotype was seen a few times. The chain couples TRBV12-3 or TRBV12-4 to TRBJ2-5, with 8 bases matching TRBD2. The CDR3 spans 14 residues. Trimming at V came to 6 bases and at J to 1 base, leaving 4 bases not matched to a gene. CDR3 sequence reads: CASRLAGGQETQYF. CDR3 DNA: TGTGCCAGCAGACTCGCGGGGGGCCAAGAGACCCAGTACTTC.

Note on this clonotype: One junction end does not reproduce the germline sequence, and a read error may be involved. The CDR3 DNA reads as TGTGCCAGCAGCTCCCGCGTGTCTAGCGGGAGTTATGAGCAATTCTTC. Its protein product is CASSSRVSSGSYEQFF. The chain recombines TRBV11-3 with TRBJ2-1, with 10 bases aligning to TRBD2. CDR3 length: 16 amino acids. Germline V lookup: CDR1 SGHNT, CDR2 YENEEA.

The CDR3 region is CASSSTASPYF. For the CDR3, the DNA is TGTGCCAGCAGTTCGACGGCCTCCCCGTACTTC. The chain is built from TRBV12-3 or TRBV12-4 and TRBJ2-4; no firm D call. The V end was cut by 4 bases, the J end by 15 bases, with 13 bases between. The CDR3 is 11 residues long.

The V gene is TRBV5-4, the J gene TRBJ2-3, with D possibly TRBD1 on 6 matching bases. CDR1 and CDR2 (germline): SGHNT, YYREEE (reference sequence). This CDR3 is 14 amino acids long. Trimming stripped 4 bases from V and 4 bases from J, with 13 bases between. CDR3 bases: TGTGCCAGCAGCCTACAGGGCGCCGCAGATACGCAGTATTTT. This encodes CASSLQGAADTQYF.